The 2 T cell receptor beta chains reported below all come from one sample, sequenced in a study of T cell clonality in common variable immunodeficiency. These receptors have no known antigen. Some clones are missing from TCRdb's copy, which holds only in-frame ones; the method was immunoSEQ multiplex PCR. The data list tens of thousands of clones, none observed once; around 2.4% falls to the top ten. Study-level findings and limits: In common variable immunodeficiency, TCR beta chains reportedly carried fewer deletions and N-nucleotide insertions.

The sample was peripheral blood mononuclear cells. These receptors were taken from a human donor with common variable immunodeficiency.

This clone was counted ten times or more. The read stops 3 residues short of the end of the CDR3; the missing end is completed from the germline J gene. The gene calls are TRBV7-9 and TRBJ1-2; the D is unclear. The germline gives CDR1 SEHNR, CDR2 FQNEAQ (reference sequence). The V and J ends lost 4 bases and 1 base respectively, with 4 bases between them. The CDR3 covers 12 residues. CDR3 bases read: TGTGCCAGCAGCTCCGTTAACTATGGC. Its translation is CASSSVNYG. The CDR3 in full is CASSSVNYGYTF.

This clone appeared many times. The read comes to an end 3 residues before the CDR3 does, leaving the germline J gene to fill in the end. The rearrangement uses TRBV18 and TRBJ1-6; D possibly corresponds to TRBD1 (6 bases). CDR3 length: 13 residues. Germline-derived CDR1 and CDR2 are KGHSH and LQKENI. V was pared by 5 bases and J by 10 bases, with 12 bases between. The CDR3 sequence: CASSIQGESPLHF. The CDR3 DNA, read in part, is TGTGCCAGCTCAATACAGGGAGAATCACCC.